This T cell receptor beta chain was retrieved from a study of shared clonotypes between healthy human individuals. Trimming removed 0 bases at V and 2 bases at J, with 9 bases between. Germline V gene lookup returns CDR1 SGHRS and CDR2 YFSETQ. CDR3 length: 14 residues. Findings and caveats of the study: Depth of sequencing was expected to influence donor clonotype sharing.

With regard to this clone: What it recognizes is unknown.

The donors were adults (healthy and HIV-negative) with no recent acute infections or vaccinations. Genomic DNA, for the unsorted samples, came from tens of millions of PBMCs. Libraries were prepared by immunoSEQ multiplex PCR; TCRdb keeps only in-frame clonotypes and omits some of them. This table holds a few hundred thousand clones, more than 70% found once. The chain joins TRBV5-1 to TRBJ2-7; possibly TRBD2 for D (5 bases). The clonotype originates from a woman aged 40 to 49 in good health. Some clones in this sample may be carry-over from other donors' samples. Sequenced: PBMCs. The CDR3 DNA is TGCGCCAGCAGCTTGGTTGCGGGTACCTACGAGCAGTACTTC. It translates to CASSLVAGTYEQYF.